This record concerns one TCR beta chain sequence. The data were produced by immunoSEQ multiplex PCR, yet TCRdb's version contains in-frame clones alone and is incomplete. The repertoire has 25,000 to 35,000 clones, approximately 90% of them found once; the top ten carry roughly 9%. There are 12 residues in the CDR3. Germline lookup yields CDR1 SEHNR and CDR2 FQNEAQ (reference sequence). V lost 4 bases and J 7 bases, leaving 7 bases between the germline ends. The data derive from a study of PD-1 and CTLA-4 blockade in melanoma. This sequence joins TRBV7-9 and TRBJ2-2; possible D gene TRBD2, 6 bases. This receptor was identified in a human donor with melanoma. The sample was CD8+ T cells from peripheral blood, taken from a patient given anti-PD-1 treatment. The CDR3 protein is CASSWGDGELFF. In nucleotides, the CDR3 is TGTGCCAGCAGCTGGGGGGACGGGGAGCTGTTTTTT.